The T cell receptor (beta chain) under discussion was sequenced for a study of cytomegalovirus exposure and HLA in healthy donors. Overall study context: A prior analysis found fewer than 120 million unique TCR beta sequences from 150 million to 200 million T cells.

Primers: 60 Vbeta forward and 13 Jbeta reverse. Measured with immunoSEQ multiplex PCR; TCRdb has only the in-frame clones, and not every one. The sample shows roughly 130,000 clones, 73% of them seen only once. As concerns this clone: Its target is unknown.

Study-wide results and limits: 87-base-pair reads could not separate some V segments, including TRBV6-2 and TRBV6-3. Previous analysis showed most TCR beta V segments were productive about 87% or about 30% of the time.

In germline, CDR1 is SEHNR, CDR2 FQNEAQ (reference sequence). CDR3 length equals 16 residues. J was trimmed by 3 bases and V by 3 bases; bases with no gene match: 7. The rearrangement uses TRBV7-9 and TRBJ1-3, with 8 bases lining up with TRBD1. The receptor's source is a woman in her thirties or forties in good health and CMV-seronegative. The sequencing input was PBMCs. The chain's CDR3 is CASSFSRGLGGNTIYF. Here the CDR3 DNA reads TGTGCCAGCAGCTTCTCCAGGGGGCTTGGTGGAAACACCATATATTTT.